The clone carrying this TCR beta chain was counted many times. Antigen: not known. Next came a second PCR, run for roughly 6 to 11 cycles, which used a sample-barcoded 5' primer along with a J-beta primer mix. Each cDNA molecule carried a tag from a template-switch adaptor that contained 12 random nucleotides. From the 5' RACE reads, TCRdb called clonotypes with MiXCR, one entry per CDR3 protein. The sample lists 550,000 to 800,000 distinct CDR3 sequences, about 32% occurring once. This record comes from a study of blood T cells in healthy people across ages. Study-wide points: Roughly linear age-related decline in beta diversity appeared, significant by age approximately 41.

This receptor was obtained from a woman of 80 years or more in good health. The sample consisted of blood.

CDR3 nucleotides: TGTGCCAGCAGCTCTTACAGGGATCCCCCCTACGAGCAGTACTTC. Its protein is CASSSYRDPPYEQYF. The gene calls are TRBV7-9 and TRBJ2-7; tentative D call: TRBD1 (6 bases). V lost 4 bases to trimming and J lost 2 bases, with 15 bases between them. This CDR3 is built from 15 residues. The germline V gene encodes CDR1 SEHNR and CDR2 FQNEAQ (reference sequence).